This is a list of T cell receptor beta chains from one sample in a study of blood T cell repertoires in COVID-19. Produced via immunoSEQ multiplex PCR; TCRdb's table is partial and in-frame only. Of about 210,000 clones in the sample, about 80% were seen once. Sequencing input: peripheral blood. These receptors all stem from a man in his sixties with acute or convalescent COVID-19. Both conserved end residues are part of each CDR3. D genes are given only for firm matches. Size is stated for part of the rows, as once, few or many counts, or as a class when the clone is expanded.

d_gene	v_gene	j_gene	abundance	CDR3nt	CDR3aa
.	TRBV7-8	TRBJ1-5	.	TGTGCCAGCAGCTCTTCCGACAGGTCACAGCCCCAGCATTTT	CASSSSDRSQPQHF
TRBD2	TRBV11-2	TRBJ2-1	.	TGTGCCAGCAGCTTAGAGCGGACTAGTGGTGAGCAGTTCTTC	CASSLERTSGEQFF
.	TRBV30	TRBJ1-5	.	TGTGCCTGGAGTGGACAGGTCAATCAGCCCCAGCATTTT	CAWSGQVNQPQHF
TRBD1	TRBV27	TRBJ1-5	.	TGTGCCAGCAGTTCGGGACAGGGGAATCAGCCCCAGCATTTT	CASSSGQGNQPQHF
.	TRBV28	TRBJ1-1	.	TGTGCCAGCAGGGTGGGGCCTGAAGCTTTCTTT	CASRVGPEAFF
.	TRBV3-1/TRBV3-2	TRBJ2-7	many	TGTGCCAGCAGCCAAGGTCCCCCGCCCGAGGAGCAGTACTTC	CASSQGPPPEEQYF
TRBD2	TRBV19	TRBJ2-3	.	TGTGCCAGTAGTCTCCCTAGCGGGGGGGCCCCAGATACGCAGTATTTT	CASSLPSGGAPDTQYF
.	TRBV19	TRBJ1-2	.	TGTGCCAGTAGTATATACACAGGAATAAACTATGGCTACACCTTC	CASSIYTGINYGYTF
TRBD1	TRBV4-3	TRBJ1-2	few	TGCGCCAGCAGCCAAAACCCGGTGGGGACAGGGGACTATGGCTACACCTTC	CASSQNPVGTGDYGYTF
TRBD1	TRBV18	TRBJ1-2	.	TGTGCCAGCTCACCACAGGGGGCGGTGGCCTATGGCTACACCTTC	CASSPQGAVAYGYTF